This T cell receptor beta chain emerged from a study of T cell responses to AZD1222 COVID-19 vaccine. J gave up 5 bases and V 9 bases, and 9 bases lay outside the gene matches. Germline CDR1 reads LNHDA; CDR2 reads SQIVND (reference sequence). CDR3 length: 15 residues. Comments on this clone: No antigen is known for it.

Regarding the study as a whole: Clonal diversity was possibly underestimated, and the donors were mostly white British, with more females. Only 6 or 7 people who got AZD1222 tested seropositive at baseline. CD4 TCRs linked to vaccination spanned spike, dominating at 160-218 and 743-854. Spike-specific TCR depth and breadth grew after two AZD1222 doses.

Method: immunoSEQ multiplex PCR; TCRdb's copy keeps in-frame clones and lacks some. This table has roughly 100,000 clones, about 88% appearing once. The sequences come from peripheral blood, collected on day 0 of AZD1222 vaccination. The V call is TRBV19, the J call TRBJ1-6; 8 nucleotides match TRBD1. The clonotype comes from an adult in good health. The CDR3 nucleotides read TGTGCCAGCCGCATCGGGACAGGCAATAATTCACCCCTCCACTTT. Amino acid sequence: CASRIGTGNNSPLHF.